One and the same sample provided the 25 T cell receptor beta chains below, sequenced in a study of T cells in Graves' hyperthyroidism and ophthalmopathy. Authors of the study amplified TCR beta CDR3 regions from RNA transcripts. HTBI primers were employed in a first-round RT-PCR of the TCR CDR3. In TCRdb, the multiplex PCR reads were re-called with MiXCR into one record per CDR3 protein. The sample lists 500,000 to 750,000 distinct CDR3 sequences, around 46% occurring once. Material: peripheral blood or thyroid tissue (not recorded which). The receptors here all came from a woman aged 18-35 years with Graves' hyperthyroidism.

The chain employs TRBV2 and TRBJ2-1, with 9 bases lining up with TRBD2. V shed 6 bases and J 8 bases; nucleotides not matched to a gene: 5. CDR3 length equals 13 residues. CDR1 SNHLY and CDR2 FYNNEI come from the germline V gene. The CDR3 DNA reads TGTGCCAGCAGCCGACTAGCGGTGGATGAGCAGTTCTTC. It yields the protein CASSRLAVDEQFF.

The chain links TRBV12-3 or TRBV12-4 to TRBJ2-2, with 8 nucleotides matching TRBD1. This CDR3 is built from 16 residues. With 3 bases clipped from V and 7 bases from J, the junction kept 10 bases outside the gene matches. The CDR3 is CASSLGTGGANGELFF. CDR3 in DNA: TGTGCCAGCAGTTTGGGGACAGGTGGCGCAAACGGGGAGCTGTTTTTT.

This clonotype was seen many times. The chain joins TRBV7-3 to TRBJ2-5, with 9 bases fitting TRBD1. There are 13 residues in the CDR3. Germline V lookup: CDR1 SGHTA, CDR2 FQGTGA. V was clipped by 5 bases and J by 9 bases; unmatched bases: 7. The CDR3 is CASSEDRGGAQYF. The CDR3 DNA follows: TGTGCCAGCAGCGAGGACAGGGGAGGGGCCCAGTACTTC.

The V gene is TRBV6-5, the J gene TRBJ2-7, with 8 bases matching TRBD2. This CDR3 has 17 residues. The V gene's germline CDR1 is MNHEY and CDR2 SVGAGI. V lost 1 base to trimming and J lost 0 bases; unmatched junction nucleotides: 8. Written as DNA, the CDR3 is TGTGCCAGCAGTTACTGGTCCCGGACTAGCACCTCCTACGAGCAGTACTTC. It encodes CASSYWSRTSTSYEQYF.

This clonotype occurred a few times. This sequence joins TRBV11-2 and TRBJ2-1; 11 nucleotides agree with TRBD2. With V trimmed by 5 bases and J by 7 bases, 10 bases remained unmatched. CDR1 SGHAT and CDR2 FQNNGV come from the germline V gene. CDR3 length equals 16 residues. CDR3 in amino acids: CASSLLSGRAWNEQFF. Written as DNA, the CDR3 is TGTGCCAGCAGCCTCCTTAGCGGGAGGGCCTGGAATGAGCAGTTCTTC.

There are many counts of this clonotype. The CDR3 bases are TGTGCCAGCAGCTTAGGGGGCGCTGACTATAATTCACCCCTCCACTTT. This encodes CASSLGGADYNSPLHF. The chain uses TRBV13 and TRBJ1-6; D remains unclear. Trimming left V 0 bases short and J 3 bases short, with 9 bases between. The CDR3 loop spans 16 amino acids. Germline V gene lookup returns CDR1 PRHDT and CDR2 FYEKMQ (reference sequence).

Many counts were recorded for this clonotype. The CDR3 DNA follows: TGCAGTGCTACCTGGACAGGGTCAACTAATGAAAAACTGTTTTTT. Translated, it gives CSATWTGSTNEKLFF. The chain joins TRBV20-1 to TRBJ1-4; 8 bases are shared with TRBD1. With V trimmed by 4 bases and J by 0 bases, 4 bases remained unmatched. CDR3 size: 15 residues. Germline CDR1 DFQATT, CDR2 SNEGSKA (reference sequence).

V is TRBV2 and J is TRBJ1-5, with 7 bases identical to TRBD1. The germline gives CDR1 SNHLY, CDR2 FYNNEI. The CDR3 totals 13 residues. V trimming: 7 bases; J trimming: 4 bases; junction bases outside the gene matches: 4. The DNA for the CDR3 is TGTGCCAGCACCCCGACAGGGAATCAGCCCCAGCATTTT. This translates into CASTPTGNQPQHF.

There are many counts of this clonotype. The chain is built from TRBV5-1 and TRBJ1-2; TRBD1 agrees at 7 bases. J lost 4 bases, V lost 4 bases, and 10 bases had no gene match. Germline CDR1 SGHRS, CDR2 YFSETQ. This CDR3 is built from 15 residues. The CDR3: CASSRPEGAFYGYTF. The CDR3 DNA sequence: TGCGCCAGCAGCCGTCCGGAGGGGGCGTTCTATGGCTACACCTTC.

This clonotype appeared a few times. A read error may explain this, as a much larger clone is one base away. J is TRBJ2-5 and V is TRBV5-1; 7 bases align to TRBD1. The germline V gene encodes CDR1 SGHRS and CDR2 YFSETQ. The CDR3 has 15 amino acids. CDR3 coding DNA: TGCGCCAGCGGCTTGGAAGCGACAGGGATGGAGACCCAGTACTTC. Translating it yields CASGLEATGMETQYF.

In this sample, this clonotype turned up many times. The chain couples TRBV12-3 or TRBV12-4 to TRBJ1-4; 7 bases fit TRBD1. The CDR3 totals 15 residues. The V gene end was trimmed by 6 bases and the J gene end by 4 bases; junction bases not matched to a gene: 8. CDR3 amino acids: CASSMGQTLNEKLFF. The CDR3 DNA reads TGTGCCAGCAGCATGGGACAGACCCTTAATGAAAAACTGTTTTTT.

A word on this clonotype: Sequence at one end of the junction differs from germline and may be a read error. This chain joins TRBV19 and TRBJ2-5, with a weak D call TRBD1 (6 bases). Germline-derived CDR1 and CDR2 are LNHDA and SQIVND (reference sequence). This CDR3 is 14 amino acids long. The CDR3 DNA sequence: TGCGCCAGCAGTGAGGACAGCTTCCAAGAGACCCAGTACTTC. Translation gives CASSEDSFQETQYF.

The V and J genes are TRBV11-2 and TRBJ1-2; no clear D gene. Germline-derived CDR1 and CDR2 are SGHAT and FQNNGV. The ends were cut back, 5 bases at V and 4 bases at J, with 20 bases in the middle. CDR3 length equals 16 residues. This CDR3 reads CASSTRVGRRVYGYTF. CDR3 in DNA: TGTGCCAGCAGCACTAGGGTAGGGCGGCGCGTCTATGGCTACACCTTC.

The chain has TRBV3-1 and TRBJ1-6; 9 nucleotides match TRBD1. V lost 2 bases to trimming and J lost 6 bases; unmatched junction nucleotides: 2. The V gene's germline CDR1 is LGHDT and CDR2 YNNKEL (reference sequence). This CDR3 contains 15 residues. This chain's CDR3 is CASSQKTGGNSPLHF. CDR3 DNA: TGTGCCAGCAGCCAAAAGACAGGGGGTAATTCACCCCTCCACTTT.

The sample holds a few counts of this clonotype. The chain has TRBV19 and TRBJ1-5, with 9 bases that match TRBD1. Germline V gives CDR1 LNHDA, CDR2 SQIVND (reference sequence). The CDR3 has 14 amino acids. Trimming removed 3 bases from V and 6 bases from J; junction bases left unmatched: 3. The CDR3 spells CASSMGQGRQPQHF. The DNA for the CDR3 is TGTGCCAGTAGTATGGGACAGGGACGTCAGCCCCAGCATTTT.

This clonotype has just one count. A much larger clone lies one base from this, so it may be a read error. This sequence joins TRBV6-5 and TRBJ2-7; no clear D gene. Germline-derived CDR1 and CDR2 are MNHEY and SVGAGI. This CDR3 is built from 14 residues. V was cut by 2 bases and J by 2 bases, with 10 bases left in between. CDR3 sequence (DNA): TGTGCCAGCAGTTACCCGAGACGGACCTACGAGCAGTACTTC. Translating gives CASSYPRRTYEQYF.

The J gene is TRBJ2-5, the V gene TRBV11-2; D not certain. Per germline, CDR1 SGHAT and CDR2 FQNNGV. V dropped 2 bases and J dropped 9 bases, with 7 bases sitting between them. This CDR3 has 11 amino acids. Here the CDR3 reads CASSLWQAQYF. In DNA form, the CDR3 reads TGTGCCAGCAGCTTATGGCAGGCCCAGTACTTC.

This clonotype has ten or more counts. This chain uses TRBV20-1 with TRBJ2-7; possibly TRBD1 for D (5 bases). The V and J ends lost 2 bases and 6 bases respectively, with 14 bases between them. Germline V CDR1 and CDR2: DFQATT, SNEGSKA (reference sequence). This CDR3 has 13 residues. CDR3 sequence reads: CSARKTDQAEQYF. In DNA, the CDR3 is TGCAGTGCTAGAAAGACAGACCAAGCCGAGCAGTACTTC.

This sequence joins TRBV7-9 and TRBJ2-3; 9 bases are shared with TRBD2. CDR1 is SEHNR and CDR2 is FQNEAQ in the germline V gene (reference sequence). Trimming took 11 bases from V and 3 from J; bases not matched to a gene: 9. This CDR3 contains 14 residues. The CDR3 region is CAGLESGRTDTQYF. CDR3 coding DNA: TGTGCCGGGCTTGAGAGCGGGAGGACAGATACGCAGTATTTT.

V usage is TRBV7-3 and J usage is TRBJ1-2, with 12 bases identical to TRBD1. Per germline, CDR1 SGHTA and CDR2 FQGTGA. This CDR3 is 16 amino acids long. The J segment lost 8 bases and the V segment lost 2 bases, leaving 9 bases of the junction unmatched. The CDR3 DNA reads TGTGCCAGCAGCTTAGGCCCCGGGACAGGGGGCAGGGGCTACACCTTC. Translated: CASSLGPGTGGRGYTF. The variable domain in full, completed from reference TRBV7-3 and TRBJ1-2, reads GAGVSQTPSNKVTEKGKYVELRCDPISGHTALYWYRQSLGQGPEFLIYFQGTGAADDSGLPNDRFFAVRPEGSVSTLKIQRTERGDSAVYLCASSLGPGTGGRGYTFGSGTRLTVV.

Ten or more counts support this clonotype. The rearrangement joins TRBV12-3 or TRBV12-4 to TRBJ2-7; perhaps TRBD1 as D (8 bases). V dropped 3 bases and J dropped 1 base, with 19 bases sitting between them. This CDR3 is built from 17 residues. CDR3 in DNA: TGTGCCAGCAGTTTTTCGAGCGGGACAGGTAGATCCTACGAGCAGTACTTC. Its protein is CASSFSSGTGRSYEQYF.

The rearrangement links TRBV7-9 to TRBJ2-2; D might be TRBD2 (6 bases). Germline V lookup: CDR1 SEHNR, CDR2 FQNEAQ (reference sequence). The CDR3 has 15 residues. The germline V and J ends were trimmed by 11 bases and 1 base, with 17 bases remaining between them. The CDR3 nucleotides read TGTGCCTGCAATCCGGGACTCCTGAACACCGGGGAGCTGTTTTTT. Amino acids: CACNPGLLNTGELFF.

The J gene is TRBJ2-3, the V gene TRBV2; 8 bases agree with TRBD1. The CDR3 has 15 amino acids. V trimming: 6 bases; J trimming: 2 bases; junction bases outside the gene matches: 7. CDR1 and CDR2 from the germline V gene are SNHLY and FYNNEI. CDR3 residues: CASSLGQGYTDTQYF. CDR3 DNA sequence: TGTGCCAGCAGCCTCGGACAGGGATACACAGATACGCAGTATTTT.

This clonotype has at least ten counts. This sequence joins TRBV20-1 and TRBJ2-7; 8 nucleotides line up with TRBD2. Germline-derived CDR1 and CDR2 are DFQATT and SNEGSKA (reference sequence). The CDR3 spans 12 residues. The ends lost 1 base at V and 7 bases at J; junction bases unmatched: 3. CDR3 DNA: TGCAGTGCTAGAGTTCGGGGGGGGGAGCAGTACTTC. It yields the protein CSARVRGGEQYF.

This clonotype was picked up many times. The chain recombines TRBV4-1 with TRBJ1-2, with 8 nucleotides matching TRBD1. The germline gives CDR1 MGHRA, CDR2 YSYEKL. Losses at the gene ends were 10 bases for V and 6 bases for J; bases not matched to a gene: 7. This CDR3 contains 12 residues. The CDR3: CAIRDRRNGYTF. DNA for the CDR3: TGCGCCATCCGGGACAGGAGAAATGGCTACACCTTC.